This T cell receptor (beta chain) was observed in a study of cytomegalovirus exposure and HLA in healthy donors. Across the study: Prior work identified more than 90 million unique TCR beta sequences in around 170 million T cells.

CDR1 is SGHRS, CDR2 YFSETQ, per germline. The CDR3 has 14 amino acids. Trimming cost V 4 bases and J 3 bases, with 10 bases left between them. Note on this clone: The target antigen is unknown.

General study results and limits: 87-base-pair reads could not separate some V segments, including TRBV6-2 and TRBV6-3. According to the study, 180 or so TCR beta chains were cytomegalovirus-associated.

PCR used 60 Vbeta primers and 13 Jbeta primers. Assay: immunoSEQ multiplex PCR; the TCRdb copy retains only in-frame clones and omits some. This sample has about 200,000 clones, with 75% to 90% found just once. This sequence joins TRBV5-1 and TRBJ2-2, with a weak D call TRBD2 (5 bases). The receptor was isolated from a middle-aged woman in good health and CMV-seronegative. Sequenced: PBMCs. The CDR3 DNA follows: TGCGCCAGCAGCCTGGAGGCGGACACCGGGGAGCTGTTTTTT. It encodes CASSLEADTGELFF.